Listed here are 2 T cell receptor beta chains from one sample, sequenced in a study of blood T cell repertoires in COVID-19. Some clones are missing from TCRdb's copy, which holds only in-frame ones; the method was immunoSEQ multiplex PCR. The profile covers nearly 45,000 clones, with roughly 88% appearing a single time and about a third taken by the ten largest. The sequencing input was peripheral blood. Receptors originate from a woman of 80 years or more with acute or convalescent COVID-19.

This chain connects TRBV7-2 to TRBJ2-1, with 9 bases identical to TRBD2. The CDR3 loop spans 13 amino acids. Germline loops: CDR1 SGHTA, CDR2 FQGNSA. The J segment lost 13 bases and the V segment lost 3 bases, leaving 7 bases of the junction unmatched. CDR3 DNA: TGTGCCAGCAGCTTGCTAGCGGGACACGGACAGTTCTTC. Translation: CASSLLAGHGQFF.

This chain's CDR3 is CASSSGQMNTEAFF. The CDR3 DNA reads TGCGCCAGCAGCTCGGGACAGATGAACACTGAAGCTTTCTTT. The chain links TRBV5-1 to TRBJ1-1, with 7 nucleotides matching TRBD1. The V gene's germline CDR1 is SGHRS and CDR2 YFSETQ. The CDR3 sequence is 14 residues long. Losses at the gene ends were 3 bases for V and 0 bases for J; bases not matched to a gene: 2.